The 21 T cell receptor beta chains presented below share a single source sample, sequenced in a study of a mutant IDH1 vaccine in newly diagnosed glioma. The antigens for these receptors are not known. Time point described: week 35, safety follow-up. Doses comprised 300 ug of mutant IDH1 20-mer peptide each, plus topical imiquimod. The data were produced by immunoSEQ multiplex PCR, yet TCRdb's version contains in-frame clones alone and is incomplete. Counted here are about 30,000 clones, more than 75% occurring once; the ten biggest clones make up about 11%. The sequencing used PBMCs, collected from a glioma patient whose treatment included an IDH1 peptide vaccine. The receptors here all came from a woman between 40 and 55 years old with glioma.

This clone has just one count. V gene TRBV11-2 combines with J gene TRBJ1-4, with TRBD1 as a possible D gene (6 bases). Germline loops: CDR1 SGHAT, CDR2 FQNNGV. The germline V and J ends were trimmed by 1 base and 7 bases, with 13 bases remaining between them. The CDR3 loop spans 15 amino acids. The CDR3 here is CASSLVGGSGEKLFF. The CDR3 nucleotides are TGTGCCAGCAGCTTAGTCGGGGGCTCGGGTGAAAAACTGTTTTTT.

V and J are TRBV19 and TRBJ2-5; D gene ambiguous. Germline CDR1 and CDR2: LNHDA and SQIVND (reference sequence). CDR3 length: 12 residues. Trimming stripped 0 bases from V and 5 bases from J, with 4 bases between. The CDR3 region has the DNA TGTGCCAGTAGTATAGATGGGGAGACCCAGTACTTC. Protein: CASSIDGETQYF.

The rearrangement uses TRBV27 and TRBJ1-2; 7 positions match TRBD1. V dropped 5 bases and J dropped 7; count of bases not matched to a gene: 10. CDR1 MNHEY and CDR2 SMNVEV come from the germline V gene (reference sequence). The CDR3 runs 14 residues. CDR3 sequence reads: CASSPRQGKAGYTF. CDR3 coding DNA: TGTGCCAGCAGTCCGCGACAGGGAAAAGCTGGCTACACCTTC.

V usage is TRBV6-5 and J usage is TRBJ1-2, with D perhaps TRBD1 (5 bases). The V gene's germline CDR1 is MNHEY and CDR2 SVGAGI. This CDR3 is built from 16 residues. The germline V and J ends were trimmed by 2 bases and 4 bases, with 17 bases remaining between them. CDR3 bases: TGTGCCAGCAGTTACGGGGGGAATCTTGTCGGCTATGGCTACACCTTC. Translating gives CASSYGGNLVGYGYTF.

V gene TRBV4-3 combines with J gene TRBJ2-2; tentative D call: TRBD2 (6 bases). Trimming cost V 4 bases and J 5 bases, with 14 bases left between them. The germline CDR1 and CDR2 sequences are LGHNA and YSLEER. CDR3 length: 15 residues. The CDR3 bases are TGCGCCAGCAGCCCGACCTTGGGAGGAACCGGGGAGCTGTTTTTT. Translation: CASSPTLGGTGELFF.

The chain joins TRBV30 to TRBJ2-3; D might be TRBD1 or TRBD2, each matching 5 bases. Trimming removed 4 bases at V and 0 bases at J, with 11 bases between. In germline, CDR1 is GTSNPN, CDR2 SVGIG (reference sequence). The CDR3 runs to 14 residues. CDR3 loop: CAWTRGVSTDTQYF. CDR3 nucleotides: TGTGCCTGGACGAGAGGGGTTAGCACAGATACGCAGTATTTT.

The rearrangement joins TRBV21-1 to TRBJ1-1. TRBV21-1 is shown as a pseudogene. The CDR3 extends over 13 amino acids. The CDR3 loop reads CASSKNVNTEAFF. The DNA of the CDR3 is TGTGCCAGCAGCAAAAATGTGAACACTGAAGCTTTCTTT.

This clone was counted once. The rearrangement joins TRBV4-1 to TRBJ2-1, with a tentative D call TRBD1 (6 bases). V lost 0 bases and J lost 5, with 14 bases in between. There are 16 residues in the CDR3. The germline V gene encodes CDR1 MGHRA and CDR2 YSYEKL. This chain's CDR3 is CASSQEPTTGDNEQFF. The CDR3 bases are TGCGCCAGCAGCCAAGAACCGACGACAGGAGACAATGAGCAGTTCTTC.

This chain joins TRBV5-1 and TRBJ2-2; 12 bases map to TRBD1. Trimming at V came to 4 bases and at J to 4 bases, leaving 11 bases not matched to a gene. Germline V gene sequence: CDR1 SGHRS, CDR2 YFSETQ. There are 18 residues in the CDR3. CDR3 amino acids: CASSPLGTGGISTGELFF. CDR3 coding DNA: TGCGCCAGCAGCCCTCTCGGGACAGGGGGCATTAGCACCGGGGAGCTGTTTTTT.

The chain recombines TRBV6-1 with TRBJ2-5; D is possibly TRBD1 (5 bases). V lost 6 bases, J lost 5 bases, and 16 bases lay in between. The CDR3 is made up of 14 amino acids. Looked up from germline, CDR1 is MNHNS and CDR2 is SASEGT. The CDR3 coding sequence is TGTGCCAGCAGCCCTCCAGGGCGAAGGGAGACCCAGTACTTC. Translation gives CASSPPGRRETQYF.

The chain has TRBV5-1 and TRBJ2-7, with TRBD2 matching over 9 bases. From germline, CDR1 is SGHRS and CDR2 YFSETQ. Trimming took 2 bases from V and 1 from J; bases not matched to a gene: 7. There are 16 residues in the CDR3. CDR3 in DNA: TGCGCCAGCAGCTTAGGGGGAGCGGGGGGATCCTACGAGCAGTACTTC. Translating it yields CASSLGGAGGSYEQYF.

The chain carries TRBV4-1 and TRBJ2-1; D call uncertain. Germline V CDR1 and CDR2: MGHRA, YSYEKL. With 2 bases removed from V and 9 bases from J, the gap between germline ends came to 5 bases. This CDR3 spans 11 amino acids. The CDR3: CASSQQSEQFF. The CDR3 nucleotides are TGCGCCAGCAGCCAACAATCTGAGCAGTTCTTC.

DNA of the CDR3: TGTGCCAGCGGACAGGGGCCCGAGGCGGGTGAGCAGTACTTC. Translating gives CASGQGPEAGEQYF. The V gene is TRBV7-2, the J gene TRBJ2-7, with 9 bases fitting TRBD1. The CDR3 consists of 14 residues. The trim removed 8 bases at V and 7 bases at J, leaving 12 bases unmatched. Germline V gene data show CDR1 as SGHTA and CDR2 as FQGNSA.

This chain joins TRBV7-6 and TRBJ2-7, with D perhaps given as TRBD1 or TRBD2 (7 bases each). Trimming removed 5 bases at V and 0 bases at J, with 20 bases between. Per germline, CDR1 SGHVS and CDR2 FNYEAQ. The CDR3 length is 17 residues. CDR3 loop: CASSQRGRGQASYEQYF. CDR3 bases: TGTGCCAGCAGCCAGCGGGGTCGAGGACAGGCCTCCTACGAGCAGTACTTC.

The CDR3 region is CAWSGRGAAGQGETEQYF. In nucleotides, the CDR3 is TGTGCCTGGAGTGGTCGGGGGGCCGCTGGGCAGGGCGAAACCGAGCAGTACTTC. The chain couples TRBV30 to TRBJ2-7, with D tentatively TRBD2 (7 bases). Germline lookup yields CDR1 GTSNPN and CDR2 SVGIG (reference sequence). Deletions cut 1 base from V and 6 bases from J, with 28 bases between. CDR3 size: 18 residues.

The chain links TRBV7-9 to TRBJ2-7; D is undetermined. Deletions cut 5 bases from V and 2 bases from J, with 7 bases between. The CDR3 has 12 residues. Germline CDR1 and CDR2: SEHNR and FQNEAQ (reference sequence). The CDR3 reads CASSPETYEQYF. CDR3 nucleotide sequence: TGTGCCAGCAGCCCTGAAACCTACGAGCAGTACTTC.

The V and J genes are TRBV6-5 and TRBJ1-1; possible D gene TRBD1, 5 bases. Germline V gene lookup returns CDR1 MNHEY and CDR2 SVGAGI. CDR3 size: 14 residues. Trimming pared 4 bases from V and 0 bases from J, leaving 9 bases between. CDR3 sequence: CASSWQGLNTEAFF. In DNA form, the CDR3 reads TGTGCCAGCAGTTGGCAGGGTCTGAACACTGAAGCTTTCTTT.

The J gene is TRBJ2-3, the V gene TRBV29-1; no clear D. Trimming cost V 4 bases and J 2 bases, with 10 bases left between them. Germline CDR1 is SQVTM and CDR2 is ANQGSEA. This CDR3 spans 13 amino acids. CDR3 loop: CSVAGPSTDTQYF. As DNA, the CDR3 is TGCAGCGTTGCTGGCCCTTCCACAGATACGCAGTATTTT.

This clone was recorded a few times. The CDR3 protein is CASSRQNTEAFF. The CDR3 nucleotides are TGTGCCAGCAGTCGTCAAAACACTGAAGCTTTCTTT. This chain links TRBV6-1 with TRBJ1-1; D is uncertain. Germline V gene lookup returns CDR1 MNHNS and CDR2 SASEGT. The CDR3 length is 12 residues. V lost 5 bases and J lost 2, with 6 bases in between.

This rearrangement joins TRBV30 to TRBJ1-2; TRBD1 might be the D (6 bases). The CDR3 contains 13 residues. V was pared by 1 base and J by 4 bases, with 10 bases between. Germline CDR1 reads GTSNPN; CDR2 reads SVGIG (reference sequence). CDR3 in DNA: TGTGCCTGGAGTGGGGGGGGCACCTATGGCTACACCTTC. This sequence encodes CAWSGGGTYGYTF.

The chain carries TRBV20-1 and TRBJ1-2; no clear D. Germline V CDR1 and CDR2: DFQATT, SNEGSKA (reference sequence). This CDR3 is 10 amino acids long. Between the trimmed V and J ends, which lost 3 bases and 7 bases, there was a span of 6 bases. This CDR3 reads CSASQVGYTF. DNA for the CDR3: TGCAGTGCTAGTCAGGTTGGCTACACCTTC.